Shown below are 19 T cell receptor beta chains from a single sample sequenced in a study of T cells in Graves' hyperthyroidism and ophthalmopathy. RNA transcripts gave rise to amplified TCR beta CDR3 regions. HTBI primers were the set used in a first-round RT-PCR of the TCR CDR3. TCRdb processed the multiplex PCR reads anew with MiXCR; each CDR3 protein has one entry. The profile shows about 350,000 distinct CDR3 sequences, approximately 17% of them singletons. The sequenced sample consisted of blood. The receptors stem from a woman under 40 with Graves' hyperthyroidism that later progressed to Graves' ophthalmopathy.

This chain connects TRBV29-1 to TRBJ2-7; 10 bases are a match to TRBD1. The CDR3 runs to 13 residues. Germline V gene sequence: CDR1 SQVTM, CDR2 ANQGSEA. V shed 8 bases, J shed 1 base, and the junction held 5 bases outside the gene matches. The CDR3 nucleotides are TGCAGCATCCGGGACAGGGGTTCCTACGAGCAGTACTTC. This sequence encodes CSIRDRGSYEQYF.

Only a few counts were recorded for this clonotype. CDR3 nucleotides: TGCGCCAGCAGCTTTGGGCACGTGGGGCAGCTGAATGAGCAGTTCTTC. As protein: CASSFGHVGQLNEQFF. The J gene is TRBJ2-1, the V gene TRBV5-1; D might be TRBD1 (5 bases). The germline gives CDR1 SGHRS, CDR2 YFSETQ. The CDR3 loop spans 16 amino acids. V lost 2 bases to trimming and J lost 7 bases, with 19 bases between them.

This clonotype was counted many times. The chain links TRBV12-3 or TRBV12-4 to TRBJ1-6; D call uncertain. The CDR3 totals 15 residues. Between the trimmed V and J ends, which lost 6 bases and 0 bases, there was a span of 9 bases. The CDR3 DNA is TGTGCCAGCAGGGAGAGCAGCTCCTATAATTCACCCCTCCACTTT. Translating gives CASRESSSYNSPLHF.

DNA for the CDR3: TGTGCCAGCACCTTCCGGGACAGGATCTCCTACGAGCAGTACTTC. Translating gives CASTFRDRISYEQYF. The V gene is TRBV28, the J gene TRBJ2-7; 8 bases are a match to TRBD1. V was clipped by 7 bases and J by 0 bases; unmatched bases: 8. CDR1 and CDR2 (germline): MDHEN, SYDVKM. The CDR3 totals 15 residues. The full variable domain, rest sourced from reference TRBV28 and TRBJ2-7, is DVKVTQSSRYLVKRTGEKVFLECVQDMDHENMFWYRQDPGLGLRLIYFSYDVKMKEKGDIPEGYSVSREKKERFSLILESASTNQTSMYLCASTFRDRISYEQYFGPGTRLTVT.

CDR3: CASSGGDRGARTEAFF. The CDR3 DNA reads as TGCGCCAGCAGCGGCGGGGACAGGGGAGCTCGCACTGAAGCTTTCTTT. This sequence joins TRBV5-1 and TRBJ1-1; 10 bases fit TRBD1. This CDR3 has 16 amino acids. Germline-derived CDR1 and CDR2 are SGHRS and YFSETQ. V lost 4 bases and J lost 4; bases outside the gene matches: 10. The complete variable domain, with remaining parts taken from reference TRBV5-1 and TRBJ1-1, reads KAGVTQTPRYLIKTRGQQVTLSCSPISGHRSVSWYQQTPGQGLQFLFEYFSETQRNKGNFPGRFSGRQFSNSRSEMNVSTLELGDSALYLCASSGGDRGARTEAFFGQGTRLTVV.

This clonotype has only a few counts. This chain connects TRBV6-2 or TRBV6-3 to TRBJ1-2; 7 bases line up with TRBD1. J lost 8 bases, V lost 7 bases, and 7 bases had no gene match. The CDR3 totals 12 residues. Germline lookup yields CDR1 MNHEY and CDR2 SVGEGT. The CDR3 sequence is CASTDRVGGYTF. In DNA, the CDR3 is TGTGCCAGCACCGACAGGGTTGGCGGCTACACCTTC.

In this sample, this clonotype turned up many times. V usage is TRBV20-1 and J usage is TRBJ2-1, with a weak D call TRBD1 (5 bases). The CDR3 runs 12 residues. Trimming took 3 bases from V and 6 from J, leaving 9 bases between them. Germline CDR1 reads DFQATT; CDR2 reads SNEGSKA (reference sequence). The CDR3 spells CSASRQSNEQFF. Written as DNA, the CDR3 is TGCAGTGCTAGTCGACAGAGCAATGAGCAGTTCTTC.

This clonotype was seen many times. The CDR3 region is CASSPQHRIYNEQFF. The CDR3 DNA follows: TGTGCCAGCAGCCCACAACACAGGATTTACAATGAGCAGTTCTTC. The chain employs TRBV7-9 and TRBJ2-1; D might be TRBD1 (5 bases). Germline V lookup: CDR1 SEHNR, CDR2 FQNEAQ (reference sequence). The CDR3 runs 15 residues. The germline V and J ends were trimmed by 5 bases and 4 bases, with 15 bases remaining between them.

The chain links TRBV11-2 to TRBJ2-7; D uncertain. The germline V gene encodes CDR1 SGHAT and CDR2 FQNNGV. This CDR3 region has 14 residues. The germline V and J ends were trimmed by 10 bases and 3 bases, with 19 bases remaining between them. The CDR3 sequence is CATLSPTTNYEQYF. In nucleotides, the CDR3 is TGTGCCACCCTTAGCCCTACAACAAACTACGAGCAGTACTTC.

This clonotype was seen more than once but under ten times. The chain has TRBV18 and TRBJ1-5, with no clear D. Germline V gene sequence: CDR1 KGHSH, CDR2 LQKENI. Trimming removed 2 bases from V and 4 bases from J, with 18 bases in between. This CDR3 is built from 17 residues. The CDR3 DNA sequence: TGTGCCAGCTCACCATCTCTAGCAGGTGCAGTTAATCAGCCCCAGCATTTT. Amino acid sequence: CASSPSLAGAVNQPQHF.

This clonotype appeared many times. The CDR3 loop is CSASSREYGYTF. The CDR3 DNA sequence: TGCAGTGCTAGCAGCAGGGAGTATGGCTACACCTTC. This chain uses TRBV20-1 with TRBJ1-2; D is possibly TRBD1 (5 bases). There are 12 residues in the CDR3. Per germline, CDR1 DFQATT and CDR2 SNEGSKA (reference sequence). The V end was cut by 3 bases, the J end by 5 bases, with 10 bases between.

This clonotype has a count of ten or more. The V gene is TRBV12-3 or TRBV12-4, the J gene TRBJ2-1; 9 bases match TRBD2. The length of the CDR3 is 16 residues. With V trimmed by 7 bases and J by 7 bases, 14 bases remained unmatched. CDR3 in amino acids: CASMPLTPSGTNEQFF. The CDR3 bases are TGTGCCAGCATGCCGTTGACGCCTAGCGGGACGAATGAGCAGTTCTTC.

In its sample, this clonotype was seen many times. V and J are TRBV2 and TRBJ2-7; 12 bases align to TRBD1. Germline trimming cut 5 bases from V and 2 bases from J; bases unmatched to any gene: 19. There are 20 residues in the CDR3. Germline values: CDR1 SNHLY, CDR2 FYNNEI. The CDR3 coding sequence is TGTGCCAGCAGTTCTTCCGGGACAGGGGGCTTAGCGGGAGAGCCCTACGAGCAGTACTTC. Translated: CASSSSGTGGLAGEPYEQYF. Combining the CDR3 with reference TRBV2 and TRBJ2-7 gives the whole variable domain EPEVTQTPSHQVTQMGQEVILRCVPISNHLYFYWYRQILGQKVEFLVSFYNNEISEKSEIFDDQFSVERPDGSNFTLKIRSTKLEDSAMYFCASSSSGTGGLAGEPYEQYFGPGTRLTVT.

This clonotype came up many times. The rearrangement uses TRBV29-1 and TRBJ2-7; D is uncertain. Germline assignment: CDR1 SQVTM and CDR2 ANQGSEA. V lost 0 bases to trimming and J lost 4 bases, with 7 bases between them. There are 12 residues in the CDR3. The CDR3 DNA sequence: TGCAGCGTTGAAGATAGAAGGTACGAGCAGTACTTC. As protein: CSVEDRRYEQYF.

There are many counts of this clonotype. This chain uses TRBV12-3 or TRBV12-4 with TRBJ2-7, with 7 bases matching TRBD2. The CDR3 runs 17 residues. The ends lost 5 bases at V and 3 bases at J; junction bases unmatched: 16. The CDR3 nucleotides read TGTGCCAGCAGTGATGCCGGGACTAAAATCCCTCACTACGAGCAGTACTTC. It yields the protein CASSDAGTKIPHYEQYF.

The chain is built from TRBV6-5 and TRBJ2-1; unclear D gene. V lost 0 bases to trimming and J lost 7 bases, with 16 bases between them. The length of the CDR3 is 16 residues. From germline, CDR1 is MNHEY and CDR2 SVGAGI. Written as DNA, the CDR3 is TGTGCCAGCAGTTACTCGAGACCCGGTTTTAGGAATGAGCAGTTCTTC. It codes for CASSYSRPGFRNEQFF.

This clonotype was observed a handful of times. The gene calls are TRBV7-2 and TRBJ1-2; D uncertain. The CDR3 runs 14 residues. Trimming cost V 0 bases and J 4 bases, with 9 bases left between them. The germline V gene encodes CDR1 SGHTA and CDR2 FQGNSA. CDR3 protein: CASSLAMEIYGYTF. CDR3 coding DNA: TGTGCCAGCAGCTTAGCCATGGAGATCTATGGCTACACCTTC. The complete variable domain, with remaining parts taken from reference TRBV7-2 and TRBJ1-2, reads GAGVSQSPSNKVTEKGKDVELRCDPISGHTALYWYRQSLGQGLEFLIYFQGNSAPDKSGLPSDRFSAERTGGSVSTLTIQRTQQEDSAVYLCASSLAMEIYGYTFGSGTRLTVV.

This clonotype was recorded at least ten times. V gene TRBV18 combines with J gene TRBJ1-5; D not certain. Looked up from germline, CDR1 is KGHSH and CDR2 is LQKENI. This CDR3 is 13 amino acids long. Trimming removed 4 bases at V and 2 bases at J, with 6 bases between. CDR3 sequence: CASSQRGNQPQHF. The DNA for the CDR3 is TGTGCCAGCTCACAGAGGGGCAATCAGCCCCAGCATTTT.

The chain combines TRBV11-2 with TRBJ2-7, with 8 bases aligning to TRBD1. The length of the CDR3 is 17 residues. J lost 2 bases, V lost 0 bases, and 9 bases had no gene match. Germline CDR1 reads SGHAT; CDR2 reads FQNNGV. CDR3 sequence (DNA): TGTGCCAGCAGCTTAGAATTTCAGGACAGGGCAGCCTACGAGCAGTACTTC. This sequence encodes CASSLEFQDRAAYEQYF.